Each of the 8 T cell receptor beta chains below was sequenced from the same sample in a study of blood T cell repertoires in COVID-19. Assay: immunoSEQ multiplex PCR; the TCRdb copy retains only in-frame clones and omits some. The repertoire consists of about 8,500 clones, with less than 90% occurring once and the leading ten covering approximately 7.5%. The sample was peripheral blood. The source is a human donor with active COVID-19. The donor label of this sample is uncertain.

This chain connects TRBV6-5 to TRBJ1-3; D gene uncertain. With 2 bases removed from V and 0 bases from J, the gap between germline ends came to 8 bases. Germline V gives CDR1 MNHEY, CDR2 SVGAGI. The CDR3 spans 15 residues. As DNA, the CDR3 is TGTGCCAGCAGTTACGCGCGGTACTCTGGAAACACCATATATTTT. Amino acids: CASSYARYSGNTIYF.

The chain uses TRBV27 and TRBJ2-2; 7 positions agree with TRBD2. This CDR3 has 15 amino acids. Germline V gene sequence: CDR1 MNHEY, CDR2 SMNVEV (reference sequence). The V and J ends lost 5 bases and 5 bases, in that order; junction bases with no gene match: 8. CDR3 sequence reads: CASSPMGGTTGELFF. As DNA, the CDR3 is TGTGCCAGCAGTCCAATGGGGGGGACTACCGGGGAGCTGTTTTTT.

The CDR3 DNA reads as TGCGCCAGCAGTCAAGGGCGTTCACCCCTCCACTTT. Translated: CASSQGRSPLHF. The chain employs TRBV23-1 and TRBJ1-6; no clear D. TRBV23-1 qualifies as an ORF whose function is uncertain. V was trimmed by 2 bases and J by 9 bases, leaving 5 bases between them. This CDR3 comprises 12 residues.

This clone was observed a handful of times. This rearrangement joins TRBV6-6 to TRBJ2-7; 8 bases match TRBD1. This CDR3 region has 13 residues. Germline V lookup: CDR1 MNHNY, CDR2 SVGAGI (reference sequence). J lost 7 bases, V lost 10 bases, and 12 bases had no gene match. As DNA, the CDR3 is TGTGCCACTGCTCAGGGGGCGCGGGGAGAGCAGTACGTC. Its translation: CATAQGARGEQYV.

This rearrangement joins TRBV5-1 to TRBJ2-3; 8 bases match TRBD2. The germline CDR1 and CDR2 sequences are SGHRS and YFSETQ. V lost 0 bases, J lost 7 bases, and 4 bases stayed unmatched. The CDR3 is 14 residues long. The DNA of the CDR3 is TGCGCCAGCAGCTTGGCCAGCGGGGGAAATACGCAGTATTTT. Protein: CASSLASGGNTQYF.

In the case of this clone: Other DNA variants within this sample encode the same CDR3. The rearrangement uses TRBV6-4 and TRBJ2-3; 8 bases fit TRBD2. CDR1 and CDR2 from the germline V gene are MRHNA and SNTAGT. Germline trimming cut 3 bases from V and 1 base from J; bases unmatched to any gene: 0. The CDR3 loop spans 14 amino acids. CDR3 residues: CASSEAGGTDTQYF. CDR3 DNA: TGTGCCAGCAGTGAAGCGGGAGGCACAGATACGCAGTATTTT.

This clone was detected a few times. This rearrangement joins TRBV27 to TRBJ2-1; TRBD1 agrees at 9 bases. The CDR3 is 17 residues long. CDR1 is MNHEY and CDR2 is SMNVEV in the germline V gene (reference sequence). V was pared by 4 bases and J by 1 base, with 8 bases of the junction left unmatched. The CDR3, as DNA: TGTGCCAGCAGTTCCTCGAGGACAGGGGATTCCTACAATGAGCAGTTCTTC. Protein sequence: CASSSSRTGDSYNEQFF.

The chain recombines TRBV15 with TRBJ1-3; the match to TRBD1 covers 9 bases. The CDR3 covers 17 residues. J lost 4 bases, V lost 1 base, and 8 bases had no gene match. CDR1 and CDR2 from the germline V gene are LNHNV and YYDKDF (reference sequence). CDR3: CATSRATGTGIGNTIYF. CDR3 in DNA: TGTGCCACCAGCAGAGCTACCGGGACAGGGATCGGAAACACCATATATTTT.